These 23 T cell receptor beta chains originate from one sample sequenced in a study of T cell clonality in common variable immunodeficiency. The data were produced by immunoSEQ multiplex PCR, yet TCRdb's version contains in-frame clones alone and is incomplete. This table holds roughly 43,000 clones with no singletons; the top ten claim about 0.68%. Sequenced input: peripheral blood mononuclear cells. Source of these receptors: a person aged 18 to 69 in good health.

This clone occurred many times. The read terminates 3 residues before the CDR3 end, so the remaining end is supplied by the germline J gene. V gene TRBV19 combines with J gene TRBJ2-2; D perhaps matches TRBD2 (6 bases). The CDR3 covers 18 residues. The V gene's germline CDR1 is LNHDA and CDR2 SQIVND (reference sequence). V shed 0 bases and J shed 4 bases, with 18 bases lying between them. CDR3 bases read: TGTGCCAGTAGTATAGAGGGCCAAGCGGCGCGGGGCACCGGGGAG. This encodes CASSIEGQAARGTGE. The entire CDR3 sequence reads CASSIEGQAARGTGELFF.

This clone has ten or more counts. The DNA ends 3 residues before the CDR3 does, and the rest of the CDR3 is filled in from the germline J gene. The V call is TRBV4-1, the J call TRBJ1-1; 10 nucleotides align to TRBD1. The CDR3 runs 17 residues. Losses at the gene ends were 0 bases for V and 1 base for J; bases not matched to a gene: 5. Germline CDR1 is MGHRA and CDR2 is YSYEKL. CDR3: CASSQDPWTGGNTEAFF. The DNA read from the CDR3 is TGCGCCAGCAGCCAAGACCCTTGGACAGGGGGGAACACTGAA.

This clone was recorded many times. The read halts 3 residues ahead of the CDR3 end, with the missing end drawn from the germline J gene. This chain connects TRBV24-1 to TRBJ2-2; D may be TRBD1 (7 bases). The germline V gene has CDR1 KGHDR and CDR2 SFDVKD. Trimming pared 8 bases from V and 5 bases from J, leaving 14 bases between. The CDR3 length is 14 residues. Partial CDR3 DNA: TGTGCCACCAAAGGAGGGGGCGAAACCGGGGAG. Its translation is CATKGGGETGE. The CDR3 reads in full as CATKGGGETGELFF.

This clone was seen repeatedly, ten times or more. The read terminates 3 residues before the CDR3 end, so the remaining end is supplied by the germline J gene. The chain recombines TRBV6-4 with TRBJ2-3, with 9 nucleotides matching TRBD2. This CDR3 contains 16 residues. Germline-derived CDR1 and CDR2 are MRHNA and SNTAGT. V shed 0 bases and J 4 bases; nucleotides not matched to a gene: 5. The sequenced CDR3 bases are TGTGCCAGCAGTGACTCGGGCGGGGGGGCATCAGATACG. Encoded protein: CASSDSGGGASDT. The CDR3 in full is CASSDSGGGASDTQYF.

This clone occurred many times. Read sequence stops 3 residues before the CDR3 end, and the germline J gene provides the missing end. This sequence joins TRBV9 and TRBJ2-3, with a weak D call TRBD1 (6 bases). Germline V gene data show CDR1 as SGDLS and CDR2 as YYNGEE. Trimming cost V 3 bases and J 2 bases, with 10 bases left between them. The CDR3 is 14 amino acids. The CDR3 bases that were read are TGTGCCAGCAGCGCACAGGGAATCACAGATACG. Encoded protein: CASSAQGITDT. The entire CDR3 reads CASSAQGITDTQYF. Variable domain in full (rest from reference TRBV9 and TRBJ2-3): DSGVTQTPKHLITATGQRVTLRCSPRSGDLSVYWYQQSLDQGLQFLIQYYNGEERAKGNILERFSAQQFPDLHSELNLSSLELGDSALYFCASSAQGITDTQYFGPGTRLTVL.

This clone has at least ten counts. The read falls 3 residues short of the CDR3 end, and the missing part is taken from the germline J gene. The chain links TRBV24-1 to TRBJ2-5; the match to TRBD2 covers 10 bases. V was pared by 1 base and J by 1 base, with 2 bases of the junction left unmatched. CDR3 length equals 16 residues. Germline CDR1 reads KGHDR; CDR2 reads SFDVKD. The CDR3: CATSDFGTSAQETQYF. The sequenced CDR3 bases are TGTGCCACCAGTGATTTTGGGACTAGCGCCCAAGAGACC.

This clone was seen many times. The read terminates 3 residues before the CDR3 end, so the remaining end is supplied by the germline J gene. The chain employs TRBV7-9 and TRBJ2-5; D gene ambiguous. CDR3 size: 13 residues. Germline CDR1 SEHNR, CDR2 FQNEAQ (reference sequence). V lost 1 base, J lost 4 bases, and 7 bases lay in between. The CDR3 region is CASSLGTGETQYF. The covered CDR3 bases are TGTGCCAGCAGCTTAGGCACGGGAGAGACC.

This clone was counted many times. Read coverage stops 3 residues before the CDR3 terminus; the germline J gene supplies the remainder. V is TRBV18 and J is TRBJ1-1; TRBD1 matches at 7 bases. Germline V lookup: CDR1 KGHSH, CDR2 LQKENI. This CDR3 region has 13 residues. The CDR3 DNA, read in part, is TGTGCCAGCTCACCACAGGGGGCTATGGTA. Translating it yields CASSPQGAMV. The full CDR3 sequence reads CASSPQGAMVAFF.

This clone was seen repeatedly, ten times or more. CDR3 sequence reads: CSATRTGDYGYTF. The covered CDR3 bases are TGCAGTGCTACCAGGACAGGGGACTATGGC. The chain uses TRBV20-1 and TRBJ1-2, with 9 bases aligning to TRBD1. The read is 3 residues too short to cover the CDR3 end, so that end is filled in from the germline J gene. Looked up from germline, CDR1 is DFQATT and CDR2 is SNEGSKA (reference sequence). This CDR3 spans 13 amino acids. V lost 4 bases and J lost 3; bases outside the gene matches: 3.

This clone has at least ten counts. Read data end 3 residues before the CDR3 end; the end is taken from the germline J gene. The chain joins TRBV28 to TRBJ1-2; TRBD1 matches at 9 bases. CDR1 MDHEN and CDR2 SYDVKM come from the germline V gene. The CDR3 has 13 residues. The CDR3 DNA, read in part, is TGTGCCAGCAGTATAGGGGGACAGGGCGGC. Amino acids: CASSIGGQGG. The full CDR3 protein is CASSIGGQGGYTF.

Comments on this clone: The CDR3 goes on 3 residues after the read ends, and that part is filled in from the germline J gene. The rearrangement joins TRBV7-9 to TRBJ1-1; D possibly corresponds to TRBD1 (6 bases). Trimming cost V 5 bases and J 6 bases, with 16 bases left between them. The CDR3 has 14 residues. Per the germline V gene, CDR1 is SEHNR and CDR2 is FQNEAQ (reference sequence). The CDR3 reads CASSPLGGLAEAFF. CDR3 bases read: TGTGCCAGCAGCCCACTCGGGGGGCTGGCTGAA. The full variable domain, rest sourced from reference TRBV7-9 and TRBJ1-1, is DTGVSQNPRHKITKRGQNVTFRCDPISEHNRLYWYRQTLGQGPEFLTYFQNEAQLEKSRLLSDRFSAERPKGSFSTLEIQRTEQGDSAMYLCASSPLGGLAEAFFGQGTRLTVV.

This clone came up many times. The read comes to an end 3 residues before the CDR3 does, leaving the germline J gene to fill in the end. The rearrangement joins TRBV11-2 to TRBJ1-1; no reliable D call. The CDR3 is made up of 15 amino acids. Germline V gene data show CDR1 as SGHAT and CDR2 as FQNNGV. The V end lost 5 bases, the J end lost 0 bases, and 13 bases lay between the germline ends. Partial CDR3 DNA: TGTGCCAGCAGCCGTCATAAAGGGTTGAACACTGAA. It yields the protein CASSRHKGLNTE. The entire CDR3 reads CASSRHKGLNTEAFF. The variable domain in full, with the rest retrieved from reference TRBV11-2 and TRBJ1-1, is EAGVAQSPRYKIIEKRQSVAFWCNPISGHATLYWYQQILGQGPKLLIQFQNNGVVDDSQLPKDRFSAERLKGVDSTLKIQPAKLEDSAVYLCASSRHKGLNTEAFFGQGTRLTVV.

This clone showed up many times. The read halts 3 residues ahead of the CDR3 end, with the missing end drawn from the germline J gene. The genes are TRBV18 and TRBJ1-5; 12 bases are a match to TRBD1. After removal of 3 bases from V and 6 bases from J, the junction contained 3 bases not matched to a gene. The CDR3 extends over 15 amino acids. Germline-derived CDR1 and CDR2 are KGHSH and LQKENI. The CDR3 is CASSPGDRGPQPQHF. The sequenced part of the CDR3 DNA is TGTGCCAGCTCACCGGGGGACAGGGGGCCTCAGCCC.

This clone was recorded at least ten times. The read comes to an end 3 residues before the CDR3 does, leaving the germline J gene to fill in the end. The chain carries TRBV7-2 and TRBJ1-4; tentative D call: TRBD1 (6 bases). The germline V and J ends were trimmed by 4 bases and 7 bases, with 13 bases remaining between them. CDR3 length: 14 residues. From germline, CDR1 is SGHTA and CDR2 FQGNSA. CDR3 bases read: TGTGCCAGCAGCTGGGGGGGCGCGTTTGAAAAA. This encodes CASSWGGAFEK. The whole CDR3 reads CASSWGGAFEKLFF.

This clone was seen many times. The read ends 3 residues early relative to the CDR3; the germline J gene fills the gap. The chain carries TRBV9 and TRBJ1-1, with D possibly being TRBD1 (5 bases). Germline values: CDR1 SGDLS, CDR2 YYNGEE. The CDR3 runs to 15 residues. V was cut by 0 bases and J by 2 bases, with 11 bases left in between. CDR3 residues: CASSVGGAGNTEAFF. The part of the CDR3 DNA that was read is TGTGCCAGCAGCGTAGGTGGGGCCGGAAACACTGAA.

In this sample, this clone turned up many times. The sequenced fragment ends 3 residues before the CDR3 boundary, so the rest is inferred from the germline J gene. This chain links TRBV7-2 with TRBJ1-1; 7 bases are shared with TRBD1. The J segment lost 2 bases and the V segment lost 6 bases, leaving 9 bases of the junction unmatched. The CDR3 extends over 15 amino acids. CDR1 SGHTA and CDR2 FQGNSA come from the germline V gene. CDR3 bases read: TGTGCCAGCAGACCCGGGACAGATAGAAACACTGAA. Amino acids: CASRPGTDRNTE. The whole CDR3 sequence reads CASRPGTDRNTEAFF. Variable domain in full (rest from reference TRBV7-2 and TRBJ1-1): GAGVSQSPSNKVTEKGKDVELRCDPISGHTALYWYRQSLGQGLEFLIYFQGNSAPDKSGLPSDRFSAERTGGSVSTLTIQRTQQEDSAVYLCASRPGTDRNTEAFFGQGTRLTVV.

This clone occurred many times. The read finishes 3 residues shy of the CDR3 end, and the germline J gene is used to complete it. The V gene is TRBV6-1, the J gene TRBJ2-6; D possibly matches TRBD1 or TRBD2 (6 bases each). The CDR3 is 16 residues long. Germline values: CDR1 MNHNS, CDR2 SASEGT. V gave up 1 base and J gave up 2 bases, with 9 bases separating them. The CDR3 DNA, read in part, is TGTGCCAGCAGTGAAGAGGAGGGGGCTGGGGCCAACGTC. Amino acid sequence: CASSEEEGAGANV. The full CDR3 protein reads CASSEEEGAGANVLTF.

In its sample, this clone was seen many times. The observed sequence ends 3 residues before the CDR3 terminus, with the missing tail filled in from the germline J gene. The chain is built from TRBV29-1 and TRBJ2-2, with 9 bases lining up with TRBD2. V gave up 4 bases and J gave up 0 bases; unmatched junction bases: 3. The CDR3 consists of 15 residues. Germline V CDR1 and CDR2: SQVTM, ANQGSEA. Partial CDR3 DNA: TGCAGCGTTGTTCTAGCGGGAACGAACACCGGGGAG. Its translation is CSVVLAGTNTGE. The full CDR3 sequence reads CSVVLAGTNTGELFF.

This clone was counted at least ten times. CDR3 bases read: TGTGCCAGCAGTGCTGGCGGGAGGGTT. Its protein is CASSAGGRV. The full CDR3 protein is CASSAGGRVQYF. J is TRBJ2-4 and V is TRBV2, with 9 bases lining up with TRBD2. With the read ending 3 residues before the CDR3 end, the germline J gene is used to fill in that end. This CDR3 is 12 amino acids long. Germline V gene lookup returns CDR1 SNHLY and CDR2 FYNNEI.

This clone was seen ten or more times. With the read ending 3 residues before the CDR3 end, the germline J gene is used to fill in that end. The chain combines TRBV30 with TRBJ2-7, with 11 bases identical to TRBD1. After removal of 7 bases from V and 2 bases from J, the junction contained 1 base not matched to a gene. Germline V CDR1 and CDR2: GTSNPN, SVGIG (reference sequence). The CDR3 consists of 12 residues. The CDR3 loop reads CASGQGAYEQYF. CDR3 bases read: TGTGCCTCGGGACAGGGGGCCTACGAG. Filled out from reference TRBV30 and TRBJ2-7, the complete variable domain reads SQTIHQWPATLVQPVGSPLSLECTVEGTSNPNLYWYRQAAGRGLQLLFYSVGIGQISSEVPQNLSASRPQDRQFILSSKKLLLSDSGFYLCASGQGAYEQYFGPGTRLTVT.

This clone was counted many times. The read terminates 3 residues before the CDR3 end, so the remaining end is supplied by the germline J gene. The chain recombines TRBV28 with TRBJ2-7, with 9 bases fitting TRBD1. The CDR3 spans 16 residues. Trimming took 5 bases from V and 5 from J; bases not matched to a gene: 13. Germline loops: CDR1 MDHEN, CDR2 SYDVKM. Partial CDR3 DNA: TGTGCCAGCAGTGGGGACAGGGAAGGACTTTGGAACGAG. It encodes CASSGDREGLWNE. In full, the CDR3 reads CASSGDREGLWNEQYF.

This clone was recorded at least ten times. The read terminates 3 residues ahead of where the CDR3 ends, so the germline J gene completes it. The V call is TRBV9, the J call TRBJ2-3; TRBD2 is a possible D gene (6 bases). Germline V gives CDR1 SGDLS, CDR2 YYNGEE. This CDR3 has 16 amino acids. Between the trimmed V and J ends, which lost 0 bases and 2 bases, there was a span of 13 bases. The covered CDR3 bases are TGTGCCAGCAGCGTAGCCGCGGGGCATGACACAGATACG. This gives the protein CASSVAAGHDTDT. The entire CDR3 protein reads CASSVAAGHDTDTQYF.

This clone was detected many times. Sequencing ends 3 residues short of the CDR3 end; the germline J gene provides the rest. The genes are TRBV4-2 and TRBJ2-1; D is undetermined. V lost 0 bases to trimming and J lost 1 base, with 19 bases between them. This CDR3 region has 19 residues. Germline V CDR1 and CDR2: LGHNA, YNFKEQ. CDR3 DNA (partial): TGTGCCAGCAGCCAAGAGAATATTAGCCCGGCGAGTTCCTACAATGAG. Translation gives CASSQENISPASSYNE. The CDR3 in its entirety is CASSQENISPASSYNEQFF.